The present TCR beta chain was sequenced within a study of cytomegalovirus exposure and HLA in healthy donors. In this sample, this clone turned up once. Its antigen is as yet unknown. This specimen includes other DNA sequences encoding the same CDR3. This CDR3 has 13 residues. Germline CDR1 is MNHEY and CDR2 is SMNVEV (reference sequence). Germline trimming cut 3 bases from V and 5 bases from J; bases unmatched to any gene: 3. Study-level findings and limits: Both high specificity and high sensitivity reportedly marked the classifier's diagnosis of cytomegalovirus status.

Researchers ran the PCR with 60 Vbeta and 13 Jbeta primers. As originally analysed: Later, some 79 million unique TCR beta chains were counted in an analysis, and roughly 11 million of them were shared. TCRdb's table, derived via immunoSEQ multiplex PCR, lists solely in-frame clones and lacks some. The DNA was the basis for D and trimming; V, J and clone size are from that table. Here the sample spans about 190,000 clones, over 70% being singletons. Specimen: PBMCs. The sequence derives from a woman under 30 in good health and CMV-seropositive. The chain joins TRBV27 to TRBJ1-1, with TRBD1 matching over 7 bases. CDR3 sequence reads: CASSLYRGTEAFF. The CDR3 nucleotides are TGTGCCAGCAGTTTGTACAGGGGTACTGAAGCTTTCTTT.